The source of this T cell receptor (beta chain) is a study of response to subunit inactivated influenza vaccine. Findings and caveats of the study: The authors suggested that few new T cells are recruited per seasonal influenza vaccination.

The sample holds a few counts of this clonotype. Antigen specificity is unknown. Looked up from germline, CDR1 is MDHEN and CDR2 is SYDVKM. V was clipped by 5 bases and J by 2 bases, with 13 bases between them. The CDR3 is made up of 15 amino acids. TCRdb re-called the RT-PCR reads with MiXCR, one entry per CDR3 protein. Seen here are approximately 200,000 distinct CDR3 sequences, around 14% observed once, and the top ten hold roughly 24%. The source is a man aged 50 to 60 who received an inactivated influenza vaccine. Sample: CD8+ T cells sorted from PBMCs, taken approximately 5 days after vaccination. The chain recombines TRBV28 with TRBJ2-1; perhaps TRBD1 as D (6 bases). The CDR3 sequence is CASSRTVRTYNEQFF. The DNA for the CDR3 is TGTGCCAGCAGTCGGACAGTGCGGACCTACAATGAGCAGTTCTTC.